The rows below give T cell receptor beta chains drawn from one sample of a study of T cells in localized non-small cell lung cancer. The assay was immunoSEQ multiplex PCR, and TCRdb's table has in-frame clones only and misses some. This sample yields approximately 570 clones, of which about a third are seen a single time; over 10% belongs to the top ten. The input for sequencing was normal lung tissue next to the tumor, taken before any cancer treatment. Receptors were obtained from a man aged 40 to 75 with stage I lung adenocarcinoma. CDR3s include the opening cysteine and the closing phenylalanine or tryptophan. The order of the fields is V gene, J gene, CDR3 protein.

TRBV10-3,TRBJ2-4,CAISESGLAATKNIQYF
TRBV18,TRBJ2-2,CASSLPLLNTGELFF
TRBV11-3,TRBJ1-6,CASSLRALTGTGTPLHF
TRBV29-1,TRBJ2-1,CSAVGLAGGINEQFF
TRBV11-3,TRBJ2-7,CASSGSGRDLYEQYF
TRBV5-1,TRBJ2-5,CASSTGHGDQETQYF
TRBV18,TRBJ1-2,CASSPPWQRYGYTF
TRBV11-3,TRBJ1-1,CASSLGLLIGQGRTEAFF
TRBV28,TRBJ1-2,CASTGDNYGYTF
TRBV28,TRBJ2-7,CASSFRRGLGYEQYF
TRBV19,TRBJ2-2,CASSIGTEMWFSGELFF
TRBV29-1,TRBJ2-7,CSVADGSYEQYF
TRBV18,TRBJ2-5,CASGKQGAKQETQYF
TRBV1,TRBJ2-4,CASSQVGGQLKNIQYF
TRBV9,TRBJ1-2,CASSFRDRGPSDYGYTF
TRBV15,TRBJ1-4,CATSSGTENEKLFF
TRBV19,TRBJ1-1,CASSNPPVNTEAFF
TRBV11-3,TRBJ2-7,CASSLNRGPYEQYF
TRBV6-8,TRBJ1-4,CASSPRAGDEKLFF
TRBV19,TRBJ2-7,CASSDSYEQYF
TRBV18,TRBJ1-5,CASSPDYSNQPQHF
TRBV6-8,TRBJ1-1,CASSYSNRVRGKGGEAFF
TRBV9,TRBJ1-1,CASSVGSLGKAEAFF
TRBV19,TRBJ1-1,CASSGALIGTEAFF
TRBV19,TRBJ2-2,CASKSDRGILGGELFF
TRBV18,TRBJ1-2,CASSPPTESYGYTF
TRBV6-8,TRBJ1-1,CASRADFGRATEAFF
TRBV19,TRBJ2-2,CASSILANTGELFF
TRBV25-1,TRBJ1-2,CASSVAGVNYGYTF
TRBV18,TRBJ2-3,CASSPPTRSTDTQYF
TRBV19,TRBJ1-4,CASSDPGGFNEKLFF
TRBV30,TRBJ2-3,CAWRFSAVNTQYF
TRBV19,TRBJ2-4,CASSAPDRSVGIQYF
TRBV11-3,TRBJ2-7,CASSKGQGANIHEQYF
TRBV18,TRBJ2-3,CASSRGTGTGGDTQYF
TRBV28,TRBJ2-7,CASGWGLNGQYF
TRBV6-8,TRBJ2-7,CASSADRTIDKQYF
TRBV28,TRBJ1-1,CASSLFSGSTEAFF
TRBV5-1,TRBJ2-7,CASSLGQGSIYEQYF
TRBV11-3,TRBJ1-2,CASTSPLEWGRDNYGYTF